This entry lists 2 T cell receptor beta chains sequenced from one sample in a study of identical twins. TCRdb reprocessed the 5' RACE reads with MiXCR, giving one entry per CDR3 protein. The sample consists of under 250,000 distinct CDR3 sequences, roughly 13% of them appearing once. In addition, the sample was reused for a study of yellow fever vaccine responses in identical twins.

Input material: memory (CD45RO+) T cells sorted from blood. These receptors all come from a woman younger than 35 in good health.

This clonotype was counted a few times. The chain carries TRBV24-1 and TRBJ2-7; 11 nucleotides agree with TRBD1. Trimming at V came to 3 bases and at J to 5 bases, leaving 2 bases not matched to a gene. The CDR3 covers 14 residues. Germline lookup yields CDR1 KGHDR and CDR2 SFDVKD. CDR3 bases: TGTGCCACCAGTGATCCGGGACAGGGGGACGAGCAGTACTTC. It is translated as CATSDPGQGDEQYF.

This clonotype appeared many times. The chain carries TRBV7-3 and TRBJ2-2; D is unclear. V lost 5 bases to trimming and J lost 6 bases, with 16 bases between them. CDR1 is SGHTA and CDR2 is FQGTGA in the germline V gene. The CDR3 extends over 15 amino acids. CDR3 sequence: CASSAMGRQSGELFF. For the CDR3, the DNA is TGTGCCAGCAGCGCTATGGGCCGTCAGTCCGGGGAGCTGTTTTTT. The variable domain in full, with the rest retrieved from reference TRBV7-3 and TRBJ2-2, is GAGVSQTPSNKVTEKGKYVELRCDPISGHTALYWYRQSLGQGPEFLIYFQGTGAADDSGLPNDRFFAVRPEGSVSTLKIQRTERGDSAVYLCASSAMGRQSGELFFGEGSRLTVL.